Each of the 26 T cell receptor beta chains below was sequenced from the same sample in a study of blood T cell repertoires in COVID-19. Assay used: immunoSEQ multiplex PCR; TCRdb lists only in-frame clones, some missing. In the table there are 150,000 to 200,000 clones, under 90% of which are singletons. Sequencing was performed on peripheral blood. Source of these receptors: a woman aged 80 or over with acute or convalescent COVID-19.

V is TRBV9 and J is TRBJ2-1; 12 nucleotides align to TRBD2. This CDR3 spans 16 amino acids. Germline V gives CDR1 SGDLS, CDR2 YYNGEE. The ends lost 0 bases at V and 3 bases at J; junction bases unmatched: 1. The CDR3 nucleotides are TGTGCCAGCAGCGTAGCGACTAGCGGGAGCTACAATGAGCAGTTCTTC. As protein: CASSVATSGSYNEQFF.

The chain links TRBV6-1 to TRBJ2-7; D unresolved. Trimming left V 3 bases short and J 1 base short, with 13 bases between. This CDR3 is 15 amino acids long. Germline CDR1 and CDR2: MNHNS and SASEGT. CDR3 protein: CASSEDPGRSYEQYF. DNA of the CDR3: TGTGCCAGCAGTGAGGATCCGGGTCGGTCCTACGAGCAGTACTTC.

A few counts support this clone. The rearrangement links TRBV7-9 to TRBJ1-6; no clear D gene. Trimming removed 5 bases from V and 7 bases from J, with 9 bases in between. CDR1 SEHNR and CDR2 FQNEAQ come from the germline V gene (reference sequence). The CDR3 spans 13 residues. CDR3 nucleotide sequence: TGTGCCAGCAGCCGCCTTGAGAATTCACCCCTCCACTTT. Protein sequence: CASSRLENSPLHF.

The genes are TRBV18 and TRBJ2-7, with 9 bases matching TRBD1. After removal of 6 bases from V and 5 bases from J, the junction contained 11 bases not matched to a gene. The CDR3 consists of 15 residues. Germline loops: CDR1 KGHSH, CDR2 LQKENI. This CDR3 is CASSDRGRRGDEQYF. DNA for the CDR3: TGTGCCAGCTCGGACAGGGGTCGTCGGGGGGACGAGCAGTACTTC. Combining the CDR3 with reference TRBV18 and TRBJ2-7 gives the whole variable domain NAGVMQNPRHLVRRRGQEARLRCSPMKGHSHVYWYRQLPEEGLKFMVYLQKENIIDESGMPKERFSAEFPKEGPSILRIQQVVRGDSAAYFCASSDRGRRGDEQYFGPGTRLTVT.

The V and J genes are TRBV7-3 and TRBJ2-2; 7 nucleotides line up with TRBD1. CDR1 SGHTA and CDR2 FQGTGA come from the germline V gene. After removal of 3 bases from V and 6 bases from J, the junction contained 7 bases not matched to a gene. CDR3 length: 15 amino acids. The CDR3: CASSFRGSAAGELFF. The CDR3 DNA reads TGTGCCAGCAGCTTCAGGGGGTCGGCGGCCGGGGAGCTGTTTTTT. Using reference TRBV7-3 and TRBJ2-2 for the parts outside the CDR3, the full variable domain is GAGVSQTPSNKVTEKGKYVELRCDPISGHTALYWYRQSLGQGPEFLIYFQGTGAADDSGLPNDRFFAVRPEGSVSTLKIQRTERGDSAVYLCASSFRGSAAGELFFGEGSRLTVL.

This CDR3 is CASSRGFDTGELFF. DNA of the CDR3: TGTGCCAGCAGCCGCGGGTTTGACACCGGGGAGCTGTTTTTT. V and J are TRBV3-1 (or the pseudogene TRBV3-2) and TRBJ2-2, with D maybe TRBD2 (5 bases). CDR3 length equals 14 residues. Germline assignment: CDR1 LGHDT and CDR2 YNNKEL (reference sequence). The V and J ends lost 4 bases and 3 bases respectively, with 9 bases between them.

The V call is TRBV6-5, the J call TRBJ2-2; 8 nucleotides line up with TRBD1. There are 15 residues in the CDR3. From germline, CDR1 is MNHEY and CDR2 SVGAGI. With V trimmed by 6 bases and J by 9 bases, 12 bases remained unmatched. The CDR3 bases are TGTGCCAGCAGCCGGACAGGACAGGGTGTCCGGGAGCTGTTTTTT. Translation gives CASSRTGQGVRELFF.

The chain has TRBV5-1 and TRBJ2-5; D is unclear. The CDR3 runs 13 residues. V was pared by 0 bases and J by 5 bases, with 8 bases between. Per the germline V gene, CDR1 is SGHRS and CDR2 is YFSETQ. The CDR3 spells CASSLALGETQYF. CDR3 nucleotide sequence: TGCGCCAGCAGCTTGGCCCTCGGGGAGACCCAGTACTTC.

In its sample, this clone was seen once. V and J are TRBV21-1 and TRBJ2-7; the table gives TRBD1 as D, unverified against the DNA. TRBV21-1 counts as a pseudogene. This CDR3 is built from 16 residues. The CDR3 is CASSKEGTEATYEQYF. The CDR3 DNA is TGTGCCAGCAGCAAAGAGGGGACAGAGGCCACCTACGAGCAGTACTTC.

The chain combines TRBV2 with TRBJ2-3, with 9 bases identical to TRBD1. Germline V gene sequence: CDR1 SNHLY, CDR2 FYNNEI. CDR3 size: 14 residues. Losses at the gene ends were 6 bases for V and 3 bases for J; bases not matched to a gene: 4. DNA for the CDR3: TGTGCCAGCAGAACCGGGACAGGGACAGATACGCAGTATTTT. Encoded protein: CASRTGTGTDTQYF.

V is TRBV3-1 (or the pseudogene TRBV3-2) and J is TRBJ2-7; 7 bases match TRBD2. This CDR3 contains 15 residues. Germline V gives CDR1 LGHDT, CDR2 YNNKEL (reference sequence). V lost 2 bases to trimming and J lost 1 base; unmatched junction nucleotides: 5. DNA for the CDR3: TGTGCCAGCAGCCAACTGGCGGGGGTATCCTACGAGCAGTACTTC. Protein: CASSQLAGVSYEQYF.

The chain joins TRBV28 to TRBJ1-2; TRBD1 aligns across 11 bases. Germline V lookup: CDR1 MDHEN, CDR2 SYDVKM. The CDR3 consists of 12 residues. V lost 10 bases, J lost 5 bases, and 3 bases stayed unmatched. The CDR3 here is CAIWDRGYGYTF. CDR3 nucleotide sequence: TGTGCCATTTGGGACAGGGGGTATGGCTACACCTTC.

V usage is TRBV9 and J usage is TRBJ2-1; D is uncertain. Looked up from germline, CDR1 is SGDLS and CDR2 is YYNGEE. The CDR3 extends over 15 amino acids. The ends were cut back, 6 bases at V and 0 bases at J, with 13 bases in the middle. Written as DNA, the CDR3 is TGTGCCAGCATCCTTCGGGTGAGCTCCTACAATGAGCAGTTCTTC. Protein product: CASILRVSSYNEQFF.

The CDR3 nucleotides are TGTGCCAGCAGTTTAAACGGTCTAGCGGAAGAGACCCAGTACTTC. It specifies CASSLNGLAEETQYF. The gene calls are TRBV27 and TRBJ2-5, with 7 bases lining up with TRBD2. Germline trimming cut 2 bases from V and 3 bases from J; bases unmatched to any gene: 6. In germline, CDR1 is MNHEY, CDR2 SMNVEV (reference sequence). There are 15 residues in the CDR3.

The chain links TRBV6-1 to TRBJ2-3; D not certain. Germline values: CDR1 MNHNS, CDR2 SASEGT. CDR3 size: 13 residues. V was pared by 1 base and J by 5 bases, with 7 bases between. CDR3 in amino acids: CASSEELRDTQYF. In DNA form, the CDR3 reads TGTGCCAGCAGTGAAGAATTGAGAGATACGCAGTATTTT.

This clone was recorded only once. The CDR3 nucleotides are TGTGCCAGCCGCCGGGCAGGGGCCCACTCTGGAAACACCATATATTTT. This gives the protein CASRRAGAHSGNTIYF. This chain joins TRBV27 and TRBJ1-3, with D perhaps matching TRBD1 (6 bases). Looked up from germline, CDR1 is MNHEY and CDR2 is SMNVEV (reference sequence). Trimming shortened V by 8 bases and J by 0 bases, and 17 bases separated the two germline ends. This CDR3 is 16 amino acids long.

V is TRBV2 and J is TRBJ2-7; weak D call: TRBD1 (6 bases). Per germline, CDR1 SNHLY and CDR2 FYNNEI. Trimming removed 6 bases from V and 2 bases from J, with 11 bases in between. The CDR3 consists of 13 residues. DNA of the CDR3: TGTGCCAGCAGCGCCGGACAGCCCTACGAGCAGTACTTC. This encodes CASSAGQPYEQYF.

The V gene is TRBV4-3, the J gene TRBJ1-2; no clear D. The CDR3 contains 16 residues. Trimming pared 0 bases from V and 4 bases from J, leaving 15 bases between. Germline V gives CDR1 LGHNA, CDR2 YSLEER. The chain's CDR3 is CASSQDLAAGAYGYTF. Here the CDR3 DNA reads TGCGCCAGCAGCCAAGATCTAGCGGCAGGAGCCTATGGCTACACCTTC.

J is TRBJ2-7 and V is TRBV5-6; 8 nucleotides match TRBD1. This CDR3 region has 13 residues. The V and J ends lost 3 bases and 2 bases, in that order; junction bases with no gene match: 1. The germline CDR1 and CDR2 sequences are SGHDT and YYEEEE. The CDR3 loop is CASSWDRTYEQYF. CDR3 nucleotides: TGTGCCAGCAGCTGGGACAGGACCTACGAGCAGTACTTC.

This clone showed up just once. The J gene is TRBJ2-1, the V gene TRBV10-3; weak D call: TRBD2 (5 bases). Between the trimmed V and J ends, which lost 9 bases and 2 bases, there was a span of 14 bases. The length of the CDR3 is 14 residues. Germline V gene data show CDR1 as ENHRY and CDR2 as SYGVKD. In DNA, the CDR3 is TGTGCCATATCGACCGGACTGGCCTACAATGAGCAGTTCTTC. Protein product: CAISTGLAYNEQFF.

The chain couples TRBV11-2 to TRBJ1-6, with D possibly matching TRBD1 (5 bases). CDR3 length: 14 amino acids. The V gene's germline CDR1 is SGHAT and CDR2 FQNNGV. Trimming pared 1 base from V and 14 bases from J, leaving 15 bases between. CDR3 sequence (DNA): TGTGCCAGCAGCTTAGTCGGGACTACAACGACCCTCCACTTT. Translation: CASSLVGTTTTLHF.

CDR3 sequence (DNA): TGTGCCAGCAGTTTATCGCCCCCACAGGGGGATGAGCAGTTCTTC. Its protein product is CASSLSPPQGDEQFF. The V gene is TRBV27, the J gene TRBJ2-1; 8 bases align to TRBD1. Losses at the gene ends were 0 bases for V and 8 bases for J; bases not matched to a gene: 6. This CDR3 spans 15 amino acids. From germline, CDR1 is MNHEY and CDR2 SMNVEV (reference sequence).

V is TRBV4-3 and J is TRBJ2-5, with 12 bases identical to TRBD2. The trim removed 1 base at V and 7 bases at J, leaving 10 bases unmatched. Germline lookup yields CDR1 LGHNA and CDR2 YSLEER. This CDR3 region has 17 residues. The DNA for the CDR3 is TGCGCCAGCAGCCAAGCGGGACTAGCGGGTGGAGGCGGGACCCAGTACTTC. It translates to CASSQAGLAGGGGTQYF.

This sequence joins TRBV7-9 and TRBJ2-1; 8 positions match TRBD2. V gave up 1 base and J gave up 6 bases; unmatched junction bases: 17. This CDR3 comprises 19 residues. Germline CDR1 and CDR2: SEHNR and FQNEAQ (reference sequence). CDR3 bases: TGTGCCAGCAGCTTAGGGTTATCGTGGGGCGGGAGGCAGTTCAATGAGCAGTTCTTC. Its translation is CASSLGLSWGGRQFNEQFF.

CDR3 protein: CASSQDGRDHTGELFF. The CDR3, as DNA: TGCGCCAGCAGCCAAGATGGGAGGGACCACACCGGGGAGCTGTTTTTT. The rearrangement joins TRBV4-3 to TRBJ2-2; 7 bases fit TRBD2. Germline V lookup: CDR1 LGHNA, CDR2 YSLEER. The trim removed 0 bases at V and 3 bases at J, leaving 4 bases unmatched. The CDR3 is 16 amino acids.

This sequence joins TRBV28 and TRBJ1-2; 7 bases agree with TRBD1. V lost 7 bases and J lost 5; bases outside the gene matches: 13. Germline CDR1 is MDHEN and CDR2 is SYDVKM. The CDR3 is 15 residues long. This chain's CDR3 is CASNYPTGSGYGYTF. The DNA for the CDR3 is TGTGCCAGCAACTACCCGACAGGGTCTGGGTATGGCTACACCTTC.